These 31 T cell receptor beta chains came from one sample sequenced in a study of OX40 agonist ivuxolimab in advanced cancers. Sequenced by immunoSEQ multiplex PCR; TCRdb stores in-frame clones only, minus some. The sample lists about 100,000 clones, 70% to 90% seen once, with less than 1% in the top ten. Sequences were derived from CD4+ or CD8+ T cells sorted from blood, sampled in a trial of the OX40 agonist ivuxolimab. The receptor source for this set is an adult with an advanced solid tumor such as melanoma, head and neck, liver or kidney cancer.

This rearrangement joins TRBV9 to TRBJ1-3; a weak D match, TRBD1 (5 bases). CDR1 and CDR2 from the germline V gene are SGDLS and YYNGEE. This CDR3 has 15 amino acids. Trimming pared 0 bases from V and 5 bases from J, leaving 12 bases between. Here the CDR3 reads CASSVGDGGRNTIYF. In nucleotides, the CDR3 is TGTGCCAGCAGCGTAGGCGATGGGGGAAGAAACACCATATATTTT.

The rearrangement links TRBV30 to TRBJ2-7; possibly TRBD2 for D (5 bases). Per germline, CDR1 GTSNPN and CDR2 SVGIG (reference sequence). The V end lost 1 base, the J end lost 0 bases, and 10 bases lay between the germline ends. The CDR3 length is 14 residues. CDR3 nucleotide sequence: TGTGCCTGGAGTGGTAGCGTGGGCTCCTACGAGCAGTACTTC. Residues: CAWSGSVGSYEQYF.

The rearrangement uses TRBV5-5 and TRBJ2-5; 11 bases map to TRBD1. Trimming took 4 bases from V and 4 from J; bases not matched to a gene: 6. CDR3 length equals 15 residues. Germline values: CDR1 SGHKS, CDR2 YYEKEE (reference sequence). The CDR3 loop reads CASSNGQGALETQYF. CDR3 nucleotide sequence: TGTGCCAGCAGCAACGGACAGGGGGCTTTAGAGACCCAGTACTTC. The complete variable domain, with remaining parts taken from reference TRBV5-5 and TRBJ2-5, reads DAGVTQSPTHLIKTRGQQVTLRCSPISGHKSVSWYQQVLGQGPQFIFQYYEKEERGRGNFPDRFSARQFPNYSSELNVNALLLGDSALYLCASSNGQGALETQYFGPGTRLLVL.

The V and J genes are TRBV14 and TRBJ1-2, with a weak D call TRBD1 (6 bases). CDR1 SGHDN and CDR2 FVKESK come from the germline V gene. The CDR3 has 14 residues. V was cut by 1 base and J by 8 bases, with 14 bases left in between. CDR3 in DNA: TGTGCCAGCAGCCAAGCCTCGGGGGCAAGGGGCTACACCTTC. Its translation is CASSQASGARGYTF.

CDR3 sequence reads: CASSEPGQYNGNTIYF. As DNA, the CDR3 is TGTGCCAGCAGTGAACCGGGACAGTACAATGGAAACACCATATATTTT. This sequence joins TRBV25-1 and TRBJ1-3; 7 nucleotides line up with TRBD1. The ends lost 2 bases at V and 3 bases at J; junction bases unmatched: 7. Germline V CDR1 and CDR2: MGHDK, SYGVNS. The CDR3 spans 16 residues.

The CDR3 DNA follows: TGTGCCAGCAGTTTGGACTTGGGAAACACCATATATTTT. It encodes CASSLDLGNTIYF. The V gene is TRBV27, the J gene TRBJ1-3; the D is unclear. Trimming removed 3 bases at V and 4 bases at J, with 7 bases between. The CDR3 runs 13 residues. The germline V gene has CDR1 MNHEY and CDR2 SMNVEV (reference sequence).

The gene calls are TRBV6-5 and TRBJ1-3; no reliable D call. Germline CDR1 is MNHEY and CDR2 is SVGAGI. V was trimmed by 6 bases and J by 2 bases, leaving 11 bases between them. The CDR3 length is 14 residues. The CDR3 sequence: CASSPRVTGNTIYF. In nucleotides, the CDR3 is TGTGCCAGCAGCCCGAGGGTAACTGGAAACACCATATATTTT.

The rearrangement links TRBV9 to TRBJ2-1; TRBD2 matches 10 bases. The germline gives CDR1 SGDLS, CDR2 YYNGEE. Unmatched junction bases numbered 8, after V lost 4 bases and J lost 7 bases. This CDR3 is built from 15 residues. The CDR3 DNA is TGTGCCAGCAGCCTTCAAGCTAGCGGGGGAAATGAGCAGTTCTTC. It translates to CASSLQASGGNEQFF. The whole variable domain, remainder taken from reference TRBV9 and TRBJ2-1, is DSGVTQTPKHLITATGQRVTLRCSPRSGDLSVYWYQQSLDQGLQFLIQYYNGEERAKGNILERFSAQQFPDLHSELNLSSLELGDSALYFCASSLQASGGNEQFFGPGTRLTVL.

This rearrangement joins TRBV5-6 to TRBJ1-1; no definite D call. The CDR3 runs to 14 residues. Trimming took off 0 bases at V and 2 bases at J, with 8 bases between the two ends. The germline V gene encodes CDR1 SGHDT and CDR2 YYEEEE. The CDR3 reads CASSLASGNTEAFF. The CDR3 nucleotides are TGTGCCAGCAGCTTGGCCTCGGGTAACACTGAAGCTTTCTTT.

The chain employs TRBV30 and TRBJ1-2, with D unresolved. Germline lookup yields CDR1 GTSNPN and CDR2 SVGIG (reference sequence). V dropped 5 bases and J dropped 8 bases, with 12 bases sitting between them. This CDR3 has 11 amino acids. The CDR3 region has the DNA TGTGCCTGGTCCCGGGAGGTCGGCTACACCTTC. As protein: CAWSREVGYTF.

The V gene is TRBV7-9, the J gene TRBJ2-7, with 8 bases that match TRBD1. V lost 5 bases, J lost 5 bases, and 8 bases stayed unmatched. This CDR3 spans 14 amino acids. Germline V gene data show CDR1 as SEHNR and CDR2 as FQNEAQ (reference sequence). In DNA form, the CDR3 reads TGTGCCAGCAGCATAACAGGGGGGAAGGACGAGCAGTACTTC. Its translation is CASSITGGKDEQYF.

The chain joins TRBV6-5 to TRBJ1-3; D is unclear. CDR1 is MNHEY and CDR2 is SVGAGI in the germline V gene. This CDR3 comprises 14 residues. Trimming removed 5 bases from V and 0 bases from J, with 8 bases in between. CDR3 in DNA: TGTGCCAGCAGTCCCCGATTCTCTGGAAACACCATATATTTT. Translated, it gives CASSPRFSGNTIYF.

Of note for this clone: One junction end disagrees with the germline gene, perhaps due to a read error. Other DNA sequences from this sample encode an identical CDR3 as well. The chain joins TRBV5-4 to TRBJ2-2; the D gene is possibly TRBD1 (5 bases). This CDR3 spans 15 amino acids. Germline assignment: CDR1 SGHNT and CDR2 YYREEE (reference sequence). CDR3 protein: CASSLGQRDTGELFF. CDR3 bases: TGTGCCAGCAGTTTGGGGCAGCGAGACACCGGGGAGCTGTTTTTT.

V usage is TRBV12-5 and J usage is TRBJ2-3; 9 bases are shared with TRBD2. There are 15 residues in the CDR3. Germline CDR1 LGHNT, CDR2 FRNRAP. Losses at the gene ends were 3 bases for V and 8 bases for J; bases not matched to a gene: 9. Here the CDR3 reads CASGLVAGDRVTQYF. The DNA for the CDR3 is TGTGCTAGTGGTTTAGTAGCGGGGGACCGGGTTACGCAGTATTTT.

The chain combines TRBV30 with TRBJ2-5, with D hard to call. The CDR3 consists of 13 residues. Trimming stripped 1 base from V and 5 bases from J, with 11 bases between. Germline V lookup: CDR1 GTSNPN, CDR2 SVGIG (reference sequence). CDR3 DNA sequence: TGTGCCTGGAGTGCAGGCAGGCGGGAGACCCAGTACTTC. Translating gives CAWSAGRRETQYF. Supplemented by reference TRBV30 and TRBJ2-5, the full variable domain reads SQTIHQWPATLVQPVGSPLSLECTVEGTSNPNLYWYRQAAGRGLQLLFYSVGIGQISSEVPQNLSASRPQDRQFILSSKKLLLSDSGFYLCAWSAGRRETQYFGPGTRLLVL.

The genes are TRBV5-1 and TRBJ2-5; 10 positions agree with TRBD1. The CDR3 extends over 16 amino acids. V was pared by 0 bases and J by 4 bases, with 6 bases of the junction left unmatched. Germline-derived CDR1 and CDR2 are SGHRS and YFSETQ. The CDR3 DNA follows: TGCGCCAGCAGCTTGGGGGTGACAGGGGGCGGAGAGACCCAGTACTTC. As protein: CASSLGVTGGGETQYF.

This clone has only a few counts. The gene calls are TRBV7-2 and TRBJ1-6, with D unclear. V lost 1 base to trimming and J lost 10 bases, with 14 bases between them. This CDR3 region has 15 residues. CDR1 SGHTA and CDR2 FQGNSA come from the germline V gene. The CDR3 loop reads CASSLVEGMWSPLHF. The CDR3 DNA reads TGTGCCAGCAGCTTAGTTGAGGGTATGTGGTCACCCCTCCACTTT.

As for this clone: Other DNA sequences in the same sample also yield this CDR3. This chain joins TRBV28 and TRBJ2-6; D ambiguous. Germline loops: CDR1 MDHEN, CDR2 SYDVKM. Trimming stripped 5 bases from V and 0 bases from J, with 8 bases between. This CDR3 is built from 15 residues. This chain's CDR3 is CASSPTRSGANVLTF. The CDR3 region has the DNA TGTGCCAGCAGTCCGACCCGCTCTGGGGCCAACGTCCTGACTTTC. Drawing the rest from reference TRBV28 and TRBJ2-6, the complete variable domain is DVKVTQSSRYLVKRTGEKVFLECVQDMDHENMFWYRQDPGLGLRLIYFSYDVKMKEKGDIPEGYSVSREKKERFSLILESASTNQTSMYLCASSPTRSGANVLTFGAGSRLTVL.

This chain links TRBV5-1 with TRBJ1-1; tentatively, D is TRBD1 (5 bases). The V gene lost 2 bases and the J gene lost 1 base, with 12 bases spanning the gap. Germline V CDR1 and CDR2: SGHRS, YFSETQ. The CDR3 runs 15 residues. For the CDR3, the DNA is TGCGCCAGCAGCTTCGTCGGGGGAAAGAACACTGAAGCTTTCTTT. It encodes CASSFVGGKNTEAFF.

Only a few counts were recorded for this clone. The rearrangement joins TRBV6-1 to TRBJ1-3; 7 positions match TRBD1. This CDR3 is built from 18 residues. J gave up 0 bases and V 0 bases, and 8 bases lay outside the gene matches. Germline CDR1 reads MNHNS; CDR2 reads SASEGT. CDR3 nucleotides: TGTGCCAGCAGTGAAGCGAAGACAGGGCTAAGCTCTGGAAACACCATATATTTT. Translated: CASSEAKTGLSSGNTIYF.

Notes on this clone: The identical CDR3 is also encoded by other nucleotide sequences in the sample. This rearrangement joins TRBV7-9 to TRBJ2-6, with D uncertain. Per the germline V gene, CDR1 is SEHNR and CDR2 is FQNEAQ (reference sequence). The CDR3 length is 15 residues. Trimming removed 5 bases at V and 0 bases at J, with 8 bases between. The chain's CDR3 is CASSPGSSGANVLTF. CDR3 in DNA: TGTGCCAGCAGCCCCGGTTCCTCTGGGGCCAACGTCCTGACTTTC.

The V and J genes are TRBV6-4 and TRBJ1-1, with 10 bases identical to TRBD1. This CDR3 contains 13 residues. CDR1 MRHNA and CDR2 SNTAGT come from the germline V gene. V was clipped by 11 bases and J by 5 bases; unmatched bases: 8. The CDR3, as DNA: TGTGCCCGCCTGACAGGGGGCGCGACTGAAGCTTTCTTT. It specifies CARLTGGATEAFF.

V and J are TRBV5-6 and TRBJ2-5; 11 bases map to TRBD2. Germline CDR1 reads SGHDT; CDR2 reads YYEEEE. V gave up 2 bases and J gave up 4 bases; unmatched junction bases: 4. The CDR3 contains 15 residues. CDR3 nucleotides: TGTGCCAGCAGCTTTAGCGGGGGGGCAGCAGAGACCCAGTACTTC. This gives the protein CASSFSGGAAETQYF.

J is TRBJ2-5 and V is TRBV7-2, with D perhaps matching TRBD2 (5 bases). V lost 5 bases and J lost 5, with 9 bases in between. Germline V gene data show CDR1 as SGHTA and CDR2 as FQGNSA. The CDR3 is made up of 12 amino acids. The CDR3 here is CASSRGGETQYF. The CDR3 DNA sequence: TGTGCCAGCAGCCGGGGTGGGGAGACCCAGTACTTC.

The V gene is TRBV28, the J gene TRBJ1-3; 7 bases match TRBD1. J was trimmed by 0 bases and V by 4 bases; bases with no gene match: 9. The germline V gene encodes CDR1 MDHEN and CDR2 SYDVKM. The CDR3 loop spans 17 amino acids. CDR3 sequence: CASSYTGAKVSGNTIYF. Written as DNA, the CDR3 is TGTGCCAGCAGTTATACAGGGGCCAAGGTCTCTGGAAACACCATATATTTT.

The chain employs TRBV7-2 and TRBJ2-3, with D unresolved. V dropped 1 base and J dropped 0 bases, with 8 bases sitting between them. The CDR3 is 15 amino acids. Germline V gene data show CDR1 as SGHTA and CDR2 as FQGNSA. CDR3 amino acids: CASSLGPISTDTQYF. The CDR3, as DNA: TGTGCCAGCAGCTTAGGACCGATCAGCACAGATACGCAGTATTTT. Full variable domain (remainder filled in from reference TRBV7-2 and TRBJ2-3): GAGVSQSPSNKVTEKGKDVELRCDPISGHTALYWYRQSLGQGLEFLIYFQGNSAPDKSGLPSDRFSAERTGGSVSTLTIQRTQQEDSAVYLCASSLGPISTDTQYFGPGTRLTVL.

This sequence joins TRBV2 and TRBJ1-3; D gene unclear. Germline CDR1 SNHLY, CDR2 FYNNEI. The CDR3 runs 17 residues. Trimming took off 4 bases at V and 0 bases at J, with 16 bases between the two ends. In DNA form, the CDR3 reads TGTGCCAGCAGTGTCGGGTCCGGCAGGCTCTCTGGAAACACCATATATTTT. Protein product: CASSVGSGRLSGNTIYF.

The chain links TRBV19 to TRBJ2-5; TRBD2 matches at 11 bases. J lost 4 bases, V lost 1 base, and 5 bases had no gene match. The CDR3 consists of 16 residues. The germline CDR1 and CDR2 sequences are LNHDA and SQIVND (reference sequence). Here the CDR3 reads CASSIGLAGWGETQYF. CDR3 in DNA: TGTGCCAGTAGTATAGGACTAGCGGGATGGGGAGAGACCCAGTACTTC.

This chain links TRBV6-5 with TRBJ1-1, with D perhaps TRBD1 (5 bases). V shed 8 bases and J shed 0 bases, with 10 bases lying between them. CDR3 size: 13 residues. Germline V gene data show CDR1 as MNHEY and CDR2 as SVGAGI. This CDR3 reads CASGGTVNTEAFF. The CDR3 bases are TGTGCCAGCGGAGGGACGGTGAACACTGAAGCTTTCTTT.

The chain is built from TRBV19 and TRBJ2-4; D not certain. There are 17 residues in the CDR3. Germline values: CDR1 LNHDA, CDR2 SQIVND (reference sequence). V was clipped by 1 base and J by 0 bases, with 13 bases between them. CDR3 DNA sequence: TGTGCCAGTAGTATAGGAGGTACCCTATTAGCCAAAAACATTCAGTACTTC. Its translation is CASSIGGTLLAKNIQYF.

V and J are TRBV19 and TRBJ1-3, with no clear D. The germline V gene encodes CDR1 LNHDA and CDR2 SQIVND (reference sequence). The CDR3 totals 16 residues. V shed 5 bases and J shed 2 bases, with 16 bases lying between them. The CDR3 loop reads CASSPPRGGTGNTIYF. CDR3 in DNA: TGTGCCAGTAGTCCCCCCCGCGGAGGAACTGGAAACACCATATATTTT.